Shown below are 20 T cell receptor beta chains from a single sample sequenced in a study of blood T cell repertoires in COVID-19. Assay used: immunoSEQ multiplex PCR; TCRdb lists only in-frame clones, some missing. The data show approximately 97,000 clones, about 85% seen once. The sequenced sample was peripheral blood. The receptors were gathered from a man aged 55 to 70 with acute or convalescent COVID-19.

In DNA form, the CDR3 reads TGTGCCAGCAGCTCGGGTGCCCAAGAGACCCAGTACTTC. Amino acids: CASSSGAQETQYF. This sequence joins TRBV11-3 and TRBJ2-5; D remains ambiguous. This CDR3 comprises 13 residues. The ends were cut back, 4 bases at V and 1 base at J, with 7 bases in the middle. Germline values: CDR1 SGHNT, CDR2 YENEEA.

This clone was detected only once. This chain connects TRBV11-3 to TRBJ2-7; D possibly corresponds to TRBD1 (6 bases). V lost 4 bases and J 4 bases, leaving 14 bases between the germline ends. Looked up from germline, CDR1 is SGHNT and CDR2 is YENEEA. This CDR3 has 14 amino acids. CDR3 protein: CASSSGHPGYEQYF. The CDR3 DNA is TGTGCCAGCAGCTCGGGACACCCAGGGTACGAGCAGTACTTC.

For the CDR3, the DNA is TGTGCCAGCTCACCACAGGGGGAATCCTATGGCTACACCTTC. Translated, it gives CASSPQGESYGYTF. The chain combines TRBV18 with TRBJ1-2, with D perhaps matching TRBD1 (6 bases). Deletions cut 1 base from V and 4 bases from J, with 10 bases between. The germline V gene encodes CDR1 KGHSH and CDR2 LQKENI. The CDR3 length is 14 residues.

The chain links TRBV9 to TRBJ2-1; TRBD1 might be the D (7 bases). The germline V gene encodes CDR1 SGDLS and CDR2 YYNGEE. CDR3 size: 14 residues. V lost 0 bases and J lost 10, with 14 bases in between. This chain's CDR3 is CASSVDRGLAEQFF. The CDR3 DNA follows: TGTGCCAGCAGCGTAGATAGGGGGCTAGCGGAGCAGTTCTTC.

The chain combines TRBV7-9 with TRBJ1-2; 8 nucleotides line up with TRBD1. This CDR3 has 15 amino acids. Germline CDR1 is SEHNR and CDR2 is FQNEAQ (reference sequence). Trimming at V came to 5 bases and at J to 2 bases, leaving 7 bases not matched to a gene. CDR3 in DNA: TGTGCCAGCAGCCCACGGACAGGGATGAACTATGGCTACACCTTC. This encodes CASSPRTGMNYGYTF.

V gene TRBV5-5 combines with J gene TRBJ1-3, with 7 bases matching TRBD1. Germline CDR1 and CDR2: SGHKS and YYEKEE (reference sequence). This CDR3 is built from 16 residues. V dropped 4 bases and J dropped 0; count of bases not matched to a gene: 7. For the CDR3, the DNA is TGTGCCAGCAGCCCGATGACAGGGCACTCTGGAAACACCATATATTTT. It specifies CASSPMTGHSGNTIYF.

The genes are TRBV23-1 and TRBJ2-2, with TRBD2 matching over 7 bases. TRBV23-1 falls under the ORF class, with uncertain function. The CDR3 runs 16 residues. The J segment lost 5 bases and the V segment lost 0 bases, leaving 6 bases of the junction unmatched. The DNA of the CDR3 is TGCGCCAGCAGTCAATCGGGGACGGGGGGAACCGGGGAGCTGTTTTTT. It specifies CASSQSGTGGTGELFF.

The chain is built from TRBV7-2 and TRBJ2-1; TRBD2 matches 8 bases. The CDR3 runs 16 residues. V lost 5 bases and J lost 1; bases outside the gene matches: 7. From germline, CDR1 is SGHTA and CDR2 FQGNSA. The CDR3 loop is CASSPGGGVSYNEQFF. In nucleotides, the CDR3 is TGTGCCAGCAGCCCGGGGGGGGGAGTTTCCTACAATGAGCAGTTCTTC.

This clone came up many times. This specimen includes other DNA sequences encoding the same CDR3. The rearrangement links TRBV3-1 (or the pseudogene TRBV3-2) to TRBJ1-2; no definite D call. Germline V gene lookup returns CDR1 LGHDT and CDR2 YNNKEL (reference sequence). The V gene lost 3 bases and the J gene lost 6 bases, with 5 bases spanning the gap. The CDR3 runs 11 residues. Here the CDR3 DNA reads TGTGCCAGCAGCCAGGGCGATGGCTACACCTTC. Translating it yields CASSQGDGYTF.

The chain carries TRBV30 and TRBJ1-4; maybe TRBD1 (6 bases). Deletions cut 4 bases from V and 8 bases from J, with 20 bases between. This CDR3 region has 15 residues. Germline CDR1 and CDR2: GTSNPN and SVGIG (reference sequence). CDR3: CAWNNFLGQGEKLFF. CDR3 nucleotides: TGTGCCTGGAATAACTTCCTGGGGCAGGGGGAAAAACTGTTTTTT.

V usage is TRBV6-6 and J usage is TRBJ1-4; D unclear. V was pared by 0 bases and J by 6 bases, with 11 bases between. Germline CDR1 is MNHNY and CDR2 is SVGAGI (reference sequence). There are 15 residues in the CDR3. The CDR3 DNA reads TGTGCCAGCAGTTACTCGACGGGGAATCATGAAAAACTGTTTTTT. Its translation: CASSYSTGNHEKLFF.

In this sample, this clone is medium-sized. This CDR3 reads CAISEGLDPYGYTF. Here the CDR3 DNA reads TGTGCCATCAGTGAAGGACTGGATCCCTATGGCTACACCTTC. The V and J genes are TRBV10-3 and TRBJ1-2; D gene ambiguous. The ends were cut back, 3 bases at V and 4 bases at J, with 12 bases in the middle. The germline CDR1 and CDR2 sequences are ENHRY and SYGVKD. CDR3 size: 14 residues.

The chain employs TRBV5-1 and TRBJ2-3; D perhaps matches TRBD2 (5 bases). Per the germline V gene, CDR1 is SGHRS and CDR2 is YFSETQ. V was clipped by 1 base and J by 3 bases, with 12 bases between them. The CDR3 spans 15 residues. The CDR3, as DNA: TGCGCCAGCAGCTTGCAAGGGAGTGATACAGATACGCAGTATTTT. Its protein is CASSLQGSDTDTQYF.

The genes are TRBV27 and TRBJ1-5; TRBD1 matches 11 bases. This CDR3 comprises 19 residues. V lost 6 bases and J lost 0; bases outside the gene matches: 13. Looked up from germline, CDR1 is MNHEY and CDR2 is SMNVEV (reference sequence). In nucleotides, the CDR3 is TGTGCCAGCAGACCGCTCGGACAGGGGGCAGGGTCTAGCAATCAGCCCCAGCATTTT. Its protein is CASRPLGQGAGSSNQPQHF.

This clone is a singleton in its sample. V is TRBV19 and J is TRBJ1-3; TRBD1 matches 8 bases. V shed 5 bases, J shed 4 bases, and the junction held 7 bases outside the gene matches. The CDR3 is 15 amino acids. Germline V gene data show CDR1 as LNHDA and CDR2 as SQIVND (reference sequence). The CDR3 loop is CASSGQGPGGNTIYF. The CDR3 bases are TGTGCCAGTAGTGGACAGGGTCCGGGAGGAAACACCATATATTTT. Complete variable domain (other parts from reference TRBV19 and TRBJ1-3): DGGITQSPKYLFRKEGQNVTLSCEQNLNHDAMYWYRQDPGQGLRLIYYSQIVNDFQKGDIAEGYSVSREKKESFPLTVTSAQKNPTAFYLCASSGQGPGGNTIYFGEGSWLTVV.

The chain employs TRBV28 and TRBJ2-7; maybe TRBD2 (6 bases). Germline V CDR1 and CDR2: MDHEN, SYDVKM. This CDR3 region has 15 residues. Trimming left V 5 bases short and J 2 bases short, with 16 bases between. The CDR3 nucleotides are TGTGCCAGCAGTGATAATGGGAGGTCTCCCTACGAGCAGTACTTC. The encoded protein is CASSDNGRSPYEQYF.

CDR3 residues: CASSQDLAGGPHNEQFF. For the CDR3, the DNA is TGCGCCAGCAGCCAAGATTTAGCGGGAGGCCCCCACAATGAGCAGTTCTTC. The V and J genes are TRBV4-3 and TRBJ2-1; TRBD2 matches 10 bases. CDR1 is LGHNA, CDR2 YSLEER, per germline. The V gene end was trimmed by 0 bases and the J gene end by 5 bases; junction bases not matched to a gene: 7. The CDR3 runs 17 residues.

This rearrangement joins TRBV9 to TRBJ2-7, with TRBD2 identical over 11 bases. V shed 0 bases and J 0 bases; nucleotides not matched to a gene: 5. Germline V lookup: CDR1 SGDLS, CDR2 YYNGEE. The CDR3 has 17 amino acids. CDR3: CASSVGLAGTTSYEQYF. Here the CDR3 DNA reads TGTGCCAGCAGCGTAGGACTAGCGGGGACGACCTCCTACGAGCAGTACTTC.

This clone was seen a handful of times. The chain uses TRBV7-8 and TRBJ1-3; D remains ambiguous. The CDR3 extends over 16 amino acids. Trimming stripped 5 bases from V and 0 bases from J, with 14 bases between. CDR1 and CDR2 from the germline V gene are SGHVS and FQNEAQ. CDR3 loop: CASSPIAADSGNTIYF. The CDR3 region has the DNA TGTGCCAGCAGCCCTATTGCGGCTGACTCTGGAAACACCATATATTTT.

The chain carries TRBV5-4 and TRBJ1-6; D is possibly TRBD1 (6 bases). CDR1 is SGHNT and CDR2 is YYREEE in the germline V gene (reference sequence). The CDR3 is 16 residues long. V was cut by 1 base and J by 0 bases, with 8 bases left in between. The CDR3 nucleotides read TGTGCCAGCAGCTTGAGGGGGAGCTCCTATAATTCACCCCTCCACTTT. It is translated as CASSLRGSSYNSPLHF.